This T cell receptor (beta chain) was sequenced for a study of OX40 agonist ivuxolimab in advanced cancers. Study-wide context: Given to patients was ivuxolimab, an agonistic anti-OX40 (CD134) antibody. Participants averaged about 60 years of age (range 23 to 79) and were roughly 80% male.

Study-level results: Expanded clones belonging to CD8+ T cells outnumbered, on average, those of CD4+.

Germline loops: CDR1 GTSNPN, CDR2 SVGIG (reference sequence). This CDR3 has 13 residues. Deletions cut 7 bases from V and 2 bases from J, with 11 bases between. Concerning this clone itself: Its specificity is not known.

Data came from immunoSEQ multiplex PCR; TCRdb stores just in-frame clones and leaves some out. Of over 85,000 clones detected, 90% appear once; the ten largest clones hold about 1.6%. The sample in question was CD4+ or CD8+ T cells sorted from blood, obtained in a trial of the OX40 agonist ivuxolimab. The rearrangement uses TRBV30 and TRBJ2-2; D call uncertain. The clonotype originates from an adult with an advanced solid tumor such as melanoma, head and neck, liver or kidney cancer. The CDR3 nucleotides are TGTGCCTTCAAGACTGCTAACACCGGGGAGCTGTTTTTT. This translates into CAFKTANTGELFF.